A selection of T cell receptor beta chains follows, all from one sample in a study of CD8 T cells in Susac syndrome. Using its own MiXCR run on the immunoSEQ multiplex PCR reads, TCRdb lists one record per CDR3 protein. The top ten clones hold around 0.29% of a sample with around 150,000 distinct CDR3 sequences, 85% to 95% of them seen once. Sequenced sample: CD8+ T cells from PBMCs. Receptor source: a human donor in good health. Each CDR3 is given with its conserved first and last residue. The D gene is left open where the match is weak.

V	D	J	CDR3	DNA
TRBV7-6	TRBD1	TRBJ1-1	CASSLAQPPGGFTEAFF	TGTGCCAGCAGCTTAGCGCAGCCCCCAGGGGGCTTCACTGAAGCTTTCTTT
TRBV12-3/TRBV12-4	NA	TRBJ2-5	CASSRLEMRETQYF	TGTGCCAGCAGTCGCCTGGAGATGAGAGAGACCCAGTACTTC
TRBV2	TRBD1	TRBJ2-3	CASSVDREVPDTQYF	TGTGCCAGCAGTGTTGACAGGGAAGTGCCAGATACGCAGTATTTT
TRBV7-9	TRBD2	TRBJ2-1	CASSPSGRADNEQFF	TGTGCCAGCAGCCCTAGCGGGAGGGCCGACAATGAGCAGTTCTTC
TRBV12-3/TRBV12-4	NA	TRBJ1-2	CASSPPGQTLHGYTF	TGTGCCAGCAGTCCCCCAGGACAGACCCTCCATGGCTACACCTTC
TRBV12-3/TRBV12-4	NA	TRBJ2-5	CASSWGRGRFQETQYF	TGTGCCAGCAGTTGGGGTCGTGGCAGGTTCCAAGAGACCCAGTACTTC
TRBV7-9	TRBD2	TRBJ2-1	CASSPSWRELDNEQFF	TGTGCCAGCAGCCCGAGTTGGCGGGAGTTGGACAATGAGCAGTTCTTC
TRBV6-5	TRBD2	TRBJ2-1	CASSPAGGPSNEQFF	TGTGCCAGCAGTCCAGCGGGAGGGCCTTCCAATGAGCAGTTCTTC
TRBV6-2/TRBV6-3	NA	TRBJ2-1	CASGSGRYNEQFF	TGTGCCAGCGGGAGCGGACGATACAATGAGCAGTTCTTC
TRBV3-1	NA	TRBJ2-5	CASSQEGLDETQYF	TGTGCCAGCAGCCAAGAGGGACTTGACGAGACCCAGTACTTC
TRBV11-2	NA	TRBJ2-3	CASSLEVSRGTADTQYF	TGTGCCAGCAGCTTAGAAGTTAGCCGAGGGACCGCAGATACGCAGTATTTT